This T cell receptor (beta chain) is drawn from a study of cytomegalovirus exposure and HLA in healthy donors. Study-wide results and caveats: In a later analysis, specific HLA alleles were associated with over 15,000 TCR beta sequences at a 0.05 false discovery rate. The authors confirmed in vitro that three CMV-associated chains were specific for CMV antigens.

The PCR ran on 60 Vbeta and 13 Jbeta primers. Data came from immunoSEQ multiplex PCR; TCRdb stores just in-frame clones and leaves some out. The table records about 120,000 clones, about 83% of them present only once. Worth noting for this clone: No antigen is known for it.

Sequenced material: PBMCs. The origin of this receptor is a woman between 40 and 55 years old in good health and CMV-seropositive.

The CDR3 sequence: CASSQRLAPISYNEQFF. DNA for the CDR3: TGCGCCAGCAGCCAGAGGCTAGCGCCGATCTCCTACAATGAGCAGTTCTTC. This sequence joins TRBV4-3 and TRBJ2-1; a weak D match, TRBD2 (6 bases). This CDR3 is 17 amino acids long. Germline V gene sequence: CDR1 LGHNA, CDR2 YSLEER. Trimming cost V 3 bases and J 0 bases, with 15 bases left between them.